The 2 T cell receptor beta chains below were found in one sample sequenced in a study of cytomegalovirus exposure and HLA in healthy donors. PCR employed 60 Vbeta and 13 Jbeta primers. Sequencing was performed with immunoSEQ multiplex PCR; in TCRdb, only in-frame clones are kept and a portion is missing. The sample shows around 80,000 clones, 60% to 80% of them seen only once. Sequences were obtained from PBMCs. Receptors were obtained from a female donor in good health and CMV-seronegative.

The rearrangement joins TRBV5-5 to TRBJ2-7, with TRBD1 identical over 8 bases. Germline V gene data show CDR1 as SGHKS and CDR2 as YYEKEE (reference sequence). Trimming cost V 0 bases and J 3 bases; bases outside gene matches: 5. CDR3 length: 15 residues. The CDR3 sequence is CASSLEMTGVYEQYF. CDR3 DNA sequence: TGTGCCAGCAGCTTGGAAATGACAGGGGTCTACGAGCAGTACTTC.

This chain uses TRBV29-1 with TRBJ2-1, with TRBD2 identical over 9 bases. Germline CDR1 and CDR2: SQVTM and ANQGSEA. The CDR3 loop spans 16 amino acids. The ends lost 3 bases at V and 7 bases at J; junction bases unmatched: 13. The CDR3 DNA follows: TGCAGCGTTGATTGGCGGGAGGGCCTCTTGGTAAATGAGCAGTTCTTC. Its protein product is CSVDWREGLLVNEQFF.